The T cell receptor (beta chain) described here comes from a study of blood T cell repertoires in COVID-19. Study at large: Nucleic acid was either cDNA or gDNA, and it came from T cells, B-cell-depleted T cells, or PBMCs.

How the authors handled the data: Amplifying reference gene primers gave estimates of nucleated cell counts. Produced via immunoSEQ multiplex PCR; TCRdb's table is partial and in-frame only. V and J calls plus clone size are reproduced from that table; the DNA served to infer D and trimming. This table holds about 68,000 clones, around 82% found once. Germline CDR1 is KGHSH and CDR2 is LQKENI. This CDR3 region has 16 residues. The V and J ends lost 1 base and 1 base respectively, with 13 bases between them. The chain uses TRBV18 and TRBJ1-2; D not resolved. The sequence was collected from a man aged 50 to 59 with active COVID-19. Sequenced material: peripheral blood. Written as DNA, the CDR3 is TGTGCCAGCTCACCACTAAATCGAGCGGATAACTATGGCTACACCTTC. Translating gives CASSPLNRADNYGYTF.